The 29 T cell receptor beta chains reported below all come from one sample, sequenced in a study of T cells in Graves' hyperthyroidism and ophthalmopathy. The CDR3 regions of TCR beta were amplified from RNA transcripts. TCR CDR3 underwent first-round RT-PCR with the HTBI primer set. TCRdb re-derived calls from the multiplex PCR reads in MiXCR, one entry per CDR3 protein. The sample yields 550,000 to 650,000 distinct CDR3 sequences, over 11% seen once. What was sequenced was blood. These receptors were collected from a woman in her 30s with Graves' hyperthyroidism that later progressed to Graves' ophthalmopathy.

The chain links TRBV10-2 to TRBJ1-4; TRBD1 matches at 8 bases. The CDR3 spans 17 residues. Germline CDR1 and CDR2: WSHSY and SAAADI. Trimming at V came to 4 bases and at J to 8 bases, leaving 15 bases not matched to a gene. As DNA, the CDR3 is TGCGCCAGCAGTGTGACAGGGGTGAGTTGGGACGAAGAAAAACTGTTTTTT. Its translation is CASSVTGVSWDEEKLFF.

This clonotype was observed a few times. The chain has TRBV29-1 and TRBJ1-1, with a tentative D call TRBD1 (5 bases). The CDR3 sequence is 11 residues long. Germline CDR1 reads SQVTM; CDR2 reads ANQGSEA. V gave up 7 bases and J gave up 8 bases, with 14 bases separating them. CDR3 DNA sequence: TGCAGCGCCACCCAGGGTCCCGAAGCTTTCTTT. Its protein is CSATQGPEAFF.

This clonotype was recorded a few times. The chain has TRBV3-1 and TRBJ1-4; TRBD1 aligns across 7 bases. The germline V gene has CDR1 LGHDT and CDR2 YNNKEL (reference sequence). J gave up 3 bases and V 1 base, and 8 bases lay outside the gene matches. The CDR3 sequence is 17 residues long. CDR3 DNA sequence: TGTGCCAGCAGCCAAGCAGCCAGGGGGAACCCTAATGAAAAACTGTTTTTT. It codes for CASSQAARGNPNEKLFF.

The genes are TRBV15 and TRBJ2-3; D is possibly TRBD1 (7 bases). The CDR3 contains 17 residues. The V and J ends lost 0 bases and 0 bases respectively, with 13 bases between them. Germline V gene data show CDR1 as LNHNV and CDR2 as YYDKDF (reference sequence). The CDR3 nucleotides read TGTGCCACCAGCAGAGATCTACAGGGGACTAGCACAGATACGCAGTATTTT. Residues: CATSRDLQGTSTDTQYF.

In this sample, this clonotype turned up a few times. This sequence joins TRBV20-1 and TRBJ1-4; possible D gene TRBD1, 5 bases. The CDR3 runs 12 residues. The V and J ends lost 3 bases and 3 bases respectively, with 5 bases between them. The germline CDR1 and CDR2 sequences are DFQATT and SNEGSKA (reference sequence). The CDR3 nucleotides read TGCAGTGCTAGGACAGCTAATGAAAAACTGTTTTTT. Its protein product is CSARTANEKLFF.

This clonotype showed up just a few times. One end of the junction varies from germline; a read error may be responsible. The J gene is TRBJ1-4, the V gene TRBV19; 7 nucleotides line up with TRBD1. Germline V lookup: CDR1 LNHDA, CDR2 SQIVND (reference sequence). The CDR3 loop spans 15 amino acids. CDR3 protein: CASSIPGGRGEKLSF. In DNA form, the CDR3 reads TGTGCCAGTAGTATCCCAGGGGGTAGAGGTGAAAAACTGTCTTTT.

This clonotype has a handful of counts. The chain recombines TRBV4-1 with TRBJ1-2, with D tentatively TRBD1 (6 bases). This CDR3 has 14 amino acids. Trimming left V 3 bases short and J 4 bases short, with 12 bases between. The germline CDR1 and CDR2 sequences are MGHRA and YSYEKL. Here the CDR3 reads CASSHGQIPYGYTF. In DNA, the CDR3 is TGCGCCAGCAGCCATGGACAGATCCCCTATGGCTACACCTTC.

Concerning this clonotype: The junction shows a germline mismatch at one end, possibly a read error. The genes are TRBV7-9 and TRBJ2-7; 7 bases agree with TRBD2. The CDR3 runs 15 residues. From germline, CDR1 is SEHNR and CDR2 FQNEAQ (reference sequence). CDR3 sequence reads: CASSYGLAVAYEQCF. In DNA, the CDR3 is TGTGCCAGCAGTTACGGGCTAGCGGTTGCCTACGAGCAGTGCTTC.

This clonotype has ten or more counts. V usage is TRBV2 and J usage is TRBJ2-1, with D perhaps matching TRBD2 (6 bases). There are 16 residues in the CDR3. V gave up 3 bases and J gave up 4 bases, with 16 bases separating them. CDR1 is SNHLY and CDR2 is FYNNEI in the germline V gene. The CDR3 nucleotides read TGTGCCAGCAGTGACCTAGGAGGGAGATCATACAATGAGCAGTTCTTC. This sequence encodes CASSDLGGRSYNEQFF.

This clonotype was recorded at least ten times. This chain uses TRBV29-1 with TRBJ2-7; 7 bases match TRBD2. Germline trimming cut 4 bases from V and 3 bases from J; bases unmatched to any gene: 9. This CDR3 is 14 amino acids long. Germline CDR1 and CDR2: SQVTM and ANQGSEA. The CDR3 protein is CSVVKRDRNYEQYF. The CDR3 DNA is TGCAGCGTTGTTAAGCGGGACCGGAACTACGAGCAGTACTTC.

In this sample, this clonotype turned up a few times. The genes are TRBV24-1 and TRBJ1-1; possible D gene TRBD1, 5 bases. This CDR3 contains 14 residues. From germline, CDR1 is KGHDR and CDR2 SFDVKD. V was cut by 4 bases and J by 3 bases, with 11 bases left in between. CDR3 in amino acids: CATSEGPADTEAFF. For the CDR3, the DNA is TGTGCCACCAGTGAGGGACCAGCGGACACTGAAGCTTTCTTT.

The chain employs TRBV5-4 and TRBJ2-2, with 10 bases lining up with TRBD2. Germline loops: CDR1 SGHNT, CDR2 YYREEE (reference sequence). The CDR3 runs to 15 residues. V shed 5 bases, J shed 5 bases, and the junction held 6 bases outside the gene matches. In DNA, the CDR3 is TGTGCCAGCAGATTAGCGGGAGGTGGGACCGGGGAGCTGTTTTTT. This translates into CASRLAGGGTGELFF.

This clonotype was counted only a few times. The rearrangement uses TRBV20-1 and TRBJ2-1, with 8 nucleotides matching TRBD1. This CDR3 region has 14 residues. Germline-derived CDR1 and CDR2 are DFQATT and SNEGSKA (reference sequence). V lost 8 bases and J lost 8; bases outside the gene matches: 14. The CDR3 loop reads CSPKGADRGHEQFF. DNA of the CDR3: TGCAGTCCCAAGGGGGCCGACAGGGGCCATGAGCAGTTCTTC.

This chain joins TRBV20-1 and TRBJ2-2; 10 bases map to TRBD2. CDR1 DFQATT and CDR2 SNEGSKA come from the germline V gene (reference sequence). The CDR3 consists of 16 residues. V lost 1 base, J lost 7 bases, and 9 bases stayed unmatched. Here the CDR3 reads CSARGGASGSIGELFF. The CDR3 coding sequence is TGCAGTGCTAGAGGGGGGGCTAGCGGGAGTATCGGGGAGCTGTTTTTT.

This clonotype has a handful of counts. V is TRBV6-2 or TRBV6-3 and J is TRBJ2-1; 7 bases align to TRBD2. The CDR3 covers 14 residues. Trimming took 8 bases from V and 4 from J; bases not matched to a gene: 8. From germline, CDR1 is MNHEY and CDR2 SVGEGT. The CDR3 nucleotides are TGTGCCAGCGGACGGGACTATAAGTACAATGAGCAGTTCTTC. Translated, it gives CASGRDYKYNEQFF.

There are a few counts of this clonotype. V and J are TRBV28 and TRBJ2-7, with D unresolved. The CDR3 is 13 amino acids. V was shortened by 6 bases and J by 5 bases, with 14 bases between the two germline ends. The germline V gene encodes CDR1 MDHEN and CDR2 SYDVKM. The CDR3 DNA reads as TGTGCCAGCAGAGACCCTGCCCGGCACGAGCAGTACTTC. Amino acids: CASRDPARHEQYF.

At least ten counts were recorded for this clonotype. In DNA form, the CDR3 reads TGTGCCATCAGCCAAACAGGAGACGATGGCTACACCTTC. Translated, it gives CAISQTGDDGYTF. V and J are TRBV10-3 and TRBJ1-2, with D possibly being TRBD1 (5 bases). This CDR3 is built from 13 residues. V lost 6 bases to trimming and J lost 6 bases, with 14 bases between them. Germline V CDR1 and CDR2: ENHRY, SYGVKD.

This clonotype came up many times. The CDR3 is CASSYPGQPQHF. The CDR3 DNA is TGTGCCAGCAGTTACCCGGGTCAGCCCCAGCATTTT. J is TRBJ1-5 and V is TRBV6-5; D not resolved. The germline V and J ends were trimmed by 2 bases and 6 bases, with 5 bases remaining between them. Germline-derived CDR1 and CDR2 are MNHEY and SVGAGI. The CDR3 covers 12 residues.

This chain uses TRBV19 with TRBJ2-2; a possible D gene is TRBD2 (7 bases). The V end was cut by 7 bases, the J end by 7 bases, with 19 bases between. CDR3 length: 15 amino acids. CDR1 is LNHDA and CDR2 is SQIVND in the germline V gene (reference sequence). CDR3 loop: CASITSGGLSGELFF. The CDR3 nucleotides read TGTGCCAGTATAACCTCGGGGGGCCTAAGCGGGGAGCTGTTTTTT.

This clonotype was seen only once. The chain combines TRBV12-3 or TRBV12-4 with TRBJ1-4; D ambiguous. Trimming left V 3 bases short and J 6 bases short, with 14 bases between. The length of the CDR3 is 15 residues. This chain's CDR3 is CASSLNGRRDEKLFF. The CDR3, as DNA: TGTGCCAGCAGTTTGAACGGCCGCCGCGATGAAAAACTGTTTTTT.

This clonotype was counted many times. The chain couples TRBV2 to TRBJ1-2, with 7 bases that match TRBD1. The CDR3 length is 13 residues. The germline V gene has CDR1 SNHLY and CDR2 FYNNEI. J was trimmed by 6 bases and V by 5 bases; bases with no gene match: 6. In DNA form, the CDR3 reads TGTGCCAGCAGTACCGGGACAGCTAATGGCTACACCTTC. It specifies CASSTGTANGYTF.

This clonotype was counted only a few times. The chain recombines TRBV9 with TRBJ2-7; the D is unclear. Germline V gene sequence: CDR1 SGDLS, CDR2 YYNGEE. V was trimmed by 3 bases and J by 2 bases, leaving 9 bases between them. This CDR3 spans 13 amino acids. Here the CDR3 reads CASSDGLTYEQYF. CDR3 nucleotides: TGTGCCAGCAGCGACGGGCTTACCTACGAGCAGTACTTC.

This clonotype showed up many times. This rearrangement joins TRBV19 to TRBJ2-7, with 9 bases lining up with TRBD1. This CDR3 has 15 residues. CDR1 is LNHDA and CDR2 is SQIVND in the germline V gene (reference sequence). J lost 2 bases, V lost 1 base, and 3 bases had no gene match. The CDR3 spells CASSIAGTGPYEQYF. In DNA form, the CDR3 reads TGTGCCAGTAGTATAGCCGGGACAGGGCCCTACGAGCAGTACTTC.

This clonotype has a handful of counts. This chain joins TRBV3-1 and TRBJ2-3; 7 bases match TRBD1. Trimming at V came to 4 bases and at J to 14 bases, leaving 9 bases not matched to a gene. CDR3 length: 12 amino acids. Germline CDR1 is LGHDT and CDR2 is YNNKEL (reference sequence). CDR3 coding DNA: TGTGCCAGCAGCCGCGGACAGGTTCGGCGGTATTTT. The encoded protein is CASSRGQVRRYF.

In its sample, this clonotype was seen a few times. The chain carries TRBV28 and TRBJ1-4; D might be TRBD1 (5 bases). The CDR3 contains 16 residues. V gave up 1 base and J gave up 1 base, with 10 bases separating them. CDR1 is MDHEN, CDR2 SYDVKM, per germline. The CDR3 loop is CASSLLQGQTNEKLFF. CDR3 DNA sequence: TGTGCCAGCAGTTTATTGCAGGGCCAAACTAATGAAAAACTGTTTTTT.

This clonotype was found a few times. CDR3 loop: CASRQHITPNTEAFF. CDR3 nucleotides: TGTGCCAGCAGACAACACATAACACCGAACACTGAAGCTTTCTTT. The chain couples TRBV6-2 or TRBV6-3 to TRBJ1-1; D not resolved. CDR1 is MNHEY, CDR2 SVGEGT, per germline. The CDR3 loop spans 15 amino acids. Between the trimmed V and J ends, which lost 6 bases and 1 base, there was a span of 15 bases.

This clonotype was observed at least ten times. The chain links TRBV6-1 to TRBJ2-3, with D possibly matching TRBD1 (6 bases). Trimming took off 6 bases at V and 1 base at J, with 14 bases between the two ends. In germline, CDR1 is MNHNS, CDR2 SASEGT. The CDR3 loop spans 15 amino acids. CDR3 DNA: TGTGCCAGCAGCCGGACAGCGAGTGGCACAGATACGCAGTATTTT. It translates to CASSRTASGTDTQYF.

This clonotype showed up many times. The chain combines TRBV9 with TRBJ2-5; 7 positions match TRBD2. Germline values: CDR1 SGDLS, CDR2 YYNGEE. The J segment lost 2 bases and the V segment lost 4 bases, leaving 2 bases of the junction unmatched. This CDR3 region has 13 residues. The CDR3 region has the DNA TGTGCCAGCAGCACGGGACTACAAGAGACCCAGTACTTC. Translating it yields CASSTGLQETQYF.

This clonotype was detected ten times or more. The rearrangement uses TRBV7-9 and TRBJ1-2, with D possibly being TRBD1 (6 bases). Trimming removed 5 bases from V and 4 bases from J, with 11 bases in between. This CDR3 is built from 13 residues. Germline CDR1 and CDR2: SEHNR and FQNEAQ (reference sequence). CDR3 nucleotide sequence: TGTGCCAGCAGCGCACAGGGCTCCTATGGCTACACCTTC. It is translated as CASSAQGSYGYTF.